These 25 T cell receptor beta chains came from one sample sequenced in a study of T-cell memory formation after mild COVID-19. One entry per CDR3 protein, called by TCRdb with MiXCR from the 5' RACE reads. The table has hundreds of thousands of distinct CDR3 sequences, more than 15% seen once. Material for sequencing was PBMCs or a T cell subset sorted from them (not recorded which). The source of these receptors is a young man who had mild COVID-19 (a few samples of this study predate the infection). Cell type and time point are not known.

The V call is TRBV20-1, the J call TRBJ2-3; D perhaps matches TRBD1 (6 bases). Germline V gene sequence: CDR1 DFQATT, CDR2 SNEGSKA (reference sequence). The CDR3 extends over 14 amino acids. V shed 8 bases and J shed 3 bases, with 18 bases lying between them. CDR3 protein: CSWTATGPTDTQYF. For the CDR3, the DNA is TGCAGTTGGACCGCCACAGGGCCGACAGATACGCAGTATTTT.

The rearrangement uses TRBV20-1 and TRBJ1-1; D remains unclear. Germline CDR1 and CDR2: DFQATT and SNEGSKA (reference sequence). Trimming pared 3 bases from V and 1 base from J, leaving 9 bases between. The length of the CDR3 is 13 residues. The CDR3, as DNA: TGCAGTGCTAGGGGATACCCGAACACTGAAGCTTTCTTT. Amino acids: CSARGYPNTEAFF.

The chain uses TRBV19 and TRBJ2-1, with 8 bases identical to TRBD2. V trimming: 0 bases; J trimming: 0 bases; junction bases outside the gene matches: 4. The CDR3 extends over 17 amino acids. The germline CDR1 and CDR2 sequences are LNHDA and SQIVND (reference sequence). This CDR3 reads CASSIEVAGSSYNEQFF. The CDR3 DNA sequence: TGTGCCAGTAGTATAGAAGTAGCGGGGAGCTCCTACAATGAGCAGTTCTTC.

This chain connects TRBV6-5 to TRBJ2-3, with 14 positions matching TRBD2. This CDR3 is 19 amino acids long. The J segment lost 0 bases and the V segment lost 6 bases, leaving 11 bases of the junction unmatched. Germline V gene data show CDR1 as MNHEY and CDR2 as SVGAGI. The CDR3 DNA sequence: TGTGCCAGCAGCTCCGGACTAGCGGGGGGCCTCTCTAGCACAGATACGCAGTATTTT. Amino acids: CASSSGLAGGLSSTDTQYF.

This clonotype was counted ten times or more. V and J are TRBV5-1 and TRBJ2-5, with D perhaps matching TRBD2 (6 bases). Deletions cut 5 bases from V and 4 bases from J, with 15 bases between. This CDR3 has 14 amino acids. The V gene's germline CDR1 is SGHRS and CDR2 YFSETQ. The CDR3 DNA follows: TGCGCCAGCAGGAGACTAGAAGAGGGAGAGACCCAGTACTTC. Amino acid sequence: CASRRLEEGETQYF. The full variable domain, completed using reference TRBV5-1 and TRBJ2-5, is KAGVTQTPRYLIKTRGQQVTLSCSPISGHRSVSWYQQTPGQGLQFLFEYFSETQRNKGNFPGRFSGRQFSNSRSEMNVSTLELGDSALYLCASRRLEEGETQYFGPGTRLLVL.

This clonotype has a count of ten or more. This chain links TRBV7-9 with TRBJ1-1; D gene ambiguous. Looked up from germline, CDR1 is SEHNR and CDR2 is FQNEAQ (reference sequence). The CDR3 contains 13 residues. V was shortened by 3 bases and J by 3 bases, with 8 bases between the two germline ends. In nucleotides, the CDR3 is TGTGCCAGCAGCTTTGTCGGGGACACTGAAGCTTTCTTT. Translation: CASSFVGDTEAFF. Full variable domain (remainder filled in from reference TRBV7-9 and TRBJ1-1): DTGVSQNPRHKITKRGQNVTFRCDPISEHNRLYWYRQTLGQGPEFLTYFQNEAQLEKSRLLSDRFSAERPKGSFSTLEIQRTEQGDSAMYLCASSFVGDTEAFFGQGTRLTVV.

This clonotype appeared a few times. The chain recombines TRBV12-3 or TRBV12-4 with TRBJ2-3; 7 nucleotides match TRBD1. This CDR3 comprises 15 residues. V lost 7 bases to trimming and J lost 3 bases; unmatched junction nucleotides: 10. The CDR3 reads CASNYRGFRTDTQYF. The CDR3 DNA reads as TGTGCCAGCAACTACAGGGGCTTTCGGACAGATACGCAGTATTTT.

The rearrangement links TRBV7-2 to TRBJ1-2; 8 bases are a match to TRBD1. Germline-derived CDR1 and CDR2 are SGHTA and FQGNSA. The CDR3 length is 16 residues. V was pared by 5 bases and J by 7 bases, with 15 bases of the junction left unmatched. CDR3 coding DNA: TGTGCCAGCAGCCAGATAAGAGGACAGGGCTCTAGTGGCTACACCTTC. The encoded protein is CASSQIRGQGSSGYTF.

The chain recombines TRBV5-1 with TRBJ2-3; tentatively, D is TRBD2 (5 bases). The germline CDR1 and CDR2 sequences are SGHRS and YFSETQ. Trimming shortened V by 0 bases and J by 4 bases, and 15 bases separated the two germline ends. The CDR3 runs 16 residues. CDR3 amino acids: CASSLVGNRGSDTQYF. In DNA, the CDR3 is TGCGCCAGCAGCTTGGTAGGGAACCGGGGATCAGATACGCAGTATTTT. Full variable domain (outside the CDR3, taken from reference TRBV5-1 and TRBJ2-3): KAGVTQTPRYLIKTRGQQVTLSCSPISGHRSVSWYQQTPGQGLQFLFEYFSETQRNKGNFPGRFSGRQFSNSRSEMNVSTLELGDSALYLCASSLVGNRGSDTQYFGPGTRLTVL.

This clonotype has just a few counts. CDR3 sequence reads: CASRASGAAYEQYV. The CDR3 DNA sequence: TGTGCCAGCAGAGCTAGCGGGGCGGCCTACGAGCAGTACGTC. The V gene is TRBV6-1, the J gene TRBJ2-7; 9 bases align to TRBD2. Germline CDR1 is MNHNS and CDR2 is SASEGT. CDR3 length: 14 amino acids. The junction had 5 bases not matched to a gene; V was cut back by 6 bases and J by 2 bases.

This clonotype was observed a handful of times. This chain joins TRBV20-1 and TRBJ2-5; maybe TRBD2 (5 bases). Trimming took 7 bases from V and 5 from J, leaving 11 bases between them. The CDR3 has 11 amino acids. Per germline, CDR1 DFQATT and CDR2 SNEGSKA (reference sequence). This chain's CDR3 is CSGGLRETQYF. CDR3 sequence (DNA): TGCAGTGGTGGACTTCGTGAGACCCAGTACTTC.

This clonotype was seen more than once but under ten times. The CDR3 here is CSARGGGRAVEQYF. The DNA of the CDR3 is TGCAGTGCTAGGGGAGGCGGCAGGGCGGTCGAGCAGTACTTC. The chain links TRBV20-1 to TRBJ2-7; possible D gene TRBD2, 6 bases. This CDR3 has 14 residues. The germline gives CDR1 DFQATT, CDR2 SNEGSKA (reference sequence). Trimming stripped 3 bases from V and 6 bases from J, with 18 bases between.

Concerning this clonotype itself: This may be a read error: a much more frequent sequence differs by one nucleotide. The CDR3 sequence: CASSAGNGETQYF. The CDR3 DNA reads as TGTGCCAGCAGCGCGGGAAATGGAGAGACCCAGTACTTC. The chain recombines TRBV7-9 with TRBJ2-5; the D gene is possibly TRBD2 (6 bases). Germline values: CDR1 SEHNR, CDR2 FQNEAQ (reference sequence). V lost 5 bases to trimming and J lost 4 bases, with 11 bases between them. This CDR3 comprises 13 residues. The full variable domain, with the rest looked up from reference TRBV7-9 and TRBJ2-5, is DTGVSQNPRHKITKRGQNVTFRCDPISEHNRLYWYRQTLGQGPEFLTYFQNEAQLEKSRLLSDRFSAERPKGSFSTLEIQRTEQGDSAMYLCASSAGNGETQYFGPGTRLLVL.

The rearrangement joins TRBV6-6 to TRBJ1-3, with a tentative D call TRBD1 (5 bases). Germline assignment: CDR1 MNHNY and CDR2 SVGAGI (reference sequence). CDR3 length: 14 residues. Trimming pared 5 bases from V and 8 bases from J, leaving 16 bases between. DNA of the CDR3: TGTGCCAGCAGTGAAGCGACAGAGGTGGACACCATATATTTT. Translated: CASSEATEVDTIYF.

As regards this clonotype: Compared with germline, one end of the junction differs, possibly owing to a read error. V and J are TRBV6-5 and TRBJ1-1, with 7 bases matching TRBD1. The CDR3 is 11 amino acids. Germline V gene lookup returns CDR1 MNHEY and CDR2 SVGAGI. CDR3 DNA sequence: TGTGCCTCAGGTCAGGGGGGGGGCGGGACGTTT. Protein sequence: CASGQGGGGTF.

This clonotype was seen more than once but under ten times. The chain employs TRBV7-2 and TRBJ2-1; 10 bases line up with TRBD1. The CDR3 spans 18 residues. V gave up 2 bases and J gave up 8 bases; unmatched junction bases: 15. Germline-derived CDR1 and CDR2 are SGHTA and FQGNSA. CDR3 protein: CASSLRSPTGGDGDEQFF. CDR3 sequence (DNA): TGTGCCAGCAGCTTACGATCTCCGACAGGGGGCGACGGGGATGAGCAGTTCTTC.

This clonotype came up a few times. The chain is built from TRBV4-1 and TRBJ2-1; D gene ambiguous. The germline CDR1 and CDR2 sequences are MGHRA and YSYEKL. The CDR3 loop spans 13 amino acids. V was trimmed by 0 bases and J by 8 bases, leaving 8 bases between them. CDR3 amino acids: CASSQDIRDEQFF. CDR3 DNA: TGCGCCAGCAGCCAAGATATCCGGGATGAGCAGTTCTTC.

The chain carries TRBV6-2 or TRBV6-3 and TRBJ2-1; no firm D call. The V and J ends lost 2 bases and 10 bases respectively, with 6 bases between them. CDR3 length: 11 amino acids. Per the germline V gene, CDR1 is MNHEY and CDR2 is SVGEGT. The CDR3 here is CASSYGWEQFF. The CDR3 DNA reads TGTGCCAGCAGTTACGGCTGGGAGCAGTTCTTC.

The V gene is TRBV27, the J gene TRBJ1-1, with TRBD1 matching over 10 bases. Germline CDR1 MNHEY, CDR2 SMNVEV (reference sequence). CDR3 size: 13 residues. The J segment lost 7 bases and the V segment lost 6 bases, leaving 5 bases of the junction unmatched. The CDR3 loop is CASSRQGADEAFF. The CDR3 DNA reads as TGTGCCAGCAGCAGACAGGGGGCTGATGAAGCTTTCTTT.

This clonotype was seen only once. This rearrangement joins TRBV5-6 to TRBJ1-5, with D maybe TRBD1 (5 bases). CDR1 SGHDT and CDR2 YYEEEE come from the germline V gene. V lost 2 bases, J lost 1 base, and 10 bases lay in between. CDR3 length equals 15 residues. CDR3 coding DNA: TGTGCCAGCAGCTTCCGGGGCACGAGCAATCAGCCCCAGCATTTT. This translates into CASSFRGTSNQPQHF.

This chain uses TRBV6-2 or TRBV6-3 with TRBJ2-7, with TRBD2 matching over 9 bases. The CDR3 totals 15 residues. The junction had 6 bases not matched to a gene; V was cut back by 4 bases and J by 2 bases. CDR1 MNHEY and CDR2 SVGEGT come from the germline V gene. The CDR3: CASSSTLAGAYEQYV. The CDR3, as DNA: TGTGCCAGCAGTTCAACATTAGCGGGGGCCTACGAGCAGTACGTC.

The chain links TRBV25-1 to TRBJ1-2, with no clear D. This CDR3 region has 12 residues. Deletions cut 0 bases from V and 6 bases from J, with 5 bases between. Germline V gene lookup returns CDR1 MGHDK and CDR2 SYGVNS. This CDR3 is CASSEYRDGYTF. In DNA form, the CDR3 reads TGTGCCAGCAGTGAATACAGAGATGGCTACACCTTC.

This sequence joins TRBV5-5 and TRBJ2-3, with 10 bases identical to TRBD1. CDR1 and CDR2 from the germline V gene are SGHKS and YYEKEE (reference sequence). Losses at the gene ends were 2 bases for V and 2 bases for J; bases not matched to a gene: 5. This CDR3 is built from 16 residues. The CDR3 sequence: CASSLVGTGDTDTQYF. The CDR3, as DNA: TGTGCCAGCAGCTTAGTGGGGACAGGGGACACAGATACGCAGTATTTT.

In its sample, this clonotype was seen many times. This chain links TRBV7-9 with TRBJ2-2; TRBD1 aligns across 10 bases. Germline CDR1 reads SEHNR; CDR2 reads FQNEAQ (reference sequence). There are 15 residues in the CDR3. The trim removed 4 bases at V and 7 bases at J, leaving 6 bases unmatched. CDR3 region: CASSSGTGDIGELFF. The DNA for the CDR3 is TGTGCCAGCAGCTCCGGGACAGGGGACATCGGGGAGCTGTTTTTT.

This clonotype was counted between two and nine times. V gene TRBV6-5 combines with J gene TRBJ2-7, with D possibly being TRBD2 (6 bases). Trimming left V 5 bases short and J 7 bases short, with 18 bases between. This CDR3 has 14 amino acids. Germline V CDR1 and CDR2: MNHEY, SVGAGI. CDR3 in amino acids: CASSAPGGVTEQYF. DNA of the CDR3: TGTGCCAGCAGTGCCCCGGGCGGGGTTACAGAGCAGTACTTC.